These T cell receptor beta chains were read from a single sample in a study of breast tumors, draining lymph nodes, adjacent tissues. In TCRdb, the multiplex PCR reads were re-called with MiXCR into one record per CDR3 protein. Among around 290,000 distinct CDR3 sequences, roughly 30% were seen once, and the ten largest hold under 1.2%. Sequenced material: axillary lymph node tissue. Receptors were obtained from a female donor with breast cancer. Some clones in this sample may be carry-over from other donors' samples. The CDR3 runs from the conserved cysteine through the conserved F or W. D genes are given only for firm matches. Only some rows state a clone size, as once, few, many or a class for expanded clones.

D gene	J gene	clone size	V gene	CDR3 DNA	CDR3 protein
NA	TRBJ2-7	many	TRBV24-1	TGTGCCACCAGTGATTTTCGGGGAGAGCAGTACTTC	CATSDFRGEQYF
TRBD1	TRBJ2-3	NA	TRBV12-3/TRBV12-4	TGTGCCAGCAGTTCCAGGACAGGGGTGTTTAGGACAGATACGCAGTATTTT	CASSSRTGVFRTDTQYF
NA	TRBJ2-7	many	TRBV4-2	TGTGCCAGCAGCCAGGCCCTGGGGCCCTACGAGCAGTACTTC	CASSQALGPYEQYF
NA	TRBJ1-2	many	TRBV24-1	TGTGCCACCAGTGATCCGGGGCGCGCCTATGGCTACACCTTC	CATSDPGRAYGYTF
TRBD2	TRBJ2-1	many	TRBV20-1	TGCAGTGCTAGCGCGGCGGGAGAGGAGCAGTTCTTC	CSASAAGEEQFF
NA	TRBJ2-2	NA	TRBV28	TGTGCCAGCAGTGACAGCGGCAAGGACACCGGGGAGCTGTTTTTT	CASSDSGKDTGELFF
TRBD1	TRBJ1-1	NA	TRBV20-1	TGCAGTGCTCCCCGGCGGACAGGCGCGGGCACTGAAGCTTTCTTT	CSAPRRTGAGTEAFF
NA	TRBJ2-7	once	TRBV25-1	TGTGCCAGCAGTTTAGGAGTAACGGGACCCGCCTACGAGCAGTACTTC	CASSLGVTGPAYEQYF
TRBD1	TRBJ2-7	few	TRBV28	TGTGCCAGCAGGGAATCGACAGGGGTGAGCTACGAGCAGTACTTC	CASRESTGVSYEQYF
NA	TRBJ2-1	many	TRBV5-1	TGCGCCAGCAGCATCTATAATGAGCAGTTCTTC	CASSIYNEQFF
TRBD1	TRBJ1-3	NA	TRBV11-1	TGTGCCAGCAGTTACTTGGTGGACAGGGTTCGACGCAACACCATATACTTT	CASSYLVDRVRRNTIYF
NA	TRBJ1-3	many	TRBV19	TGTGCCAGTAGTATTAATTGGGGCTCTGGAAACACCATATATTTT	CASSINWGSGNTIYF
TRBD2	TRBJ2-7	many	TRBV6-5	TGTGCCAGCAGTTATTTGGGACTAGCGGATGAGCAGTACTTC	CASSYLGLADEQYF
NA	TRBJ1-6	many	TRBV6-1	TGTGCCAGCAGTGAGATGGCAGGGAGATATTCACCCCTCCACTTT	CASSEMAGRYSPLHF
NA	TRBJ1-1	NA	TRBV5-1	TGCGCCAGCAGCTTAAGGTATCCTGGCAGTCCGAACACTGAAGCTTTCTTT	CASSLRYPGSPNTEAFF
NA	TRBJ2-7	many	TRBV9	TGTGCCAGCAGCGTAGGAACTAGAACCTACGAGCAGTACTTC	CASSVGTRTYEQYF
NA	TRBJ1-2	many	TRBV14	TGTGCCAGCAGCCGGTATCAGACGAACTATGGCTACACCTTC	CASSRYQTNYGYTF
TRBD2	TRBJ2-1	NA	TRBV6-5	TGTGCCAGCCCTCTCCCCACTAGCGGGAGGAACTACAATGAGCAGTTCTTC	CASPLPTSGRNYNEQFF
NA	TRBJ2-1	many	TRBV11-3	TGTGCCAGCAGCTTAGATCGGGCCCTGGGTGGTTGGCAGTTCTTC	CASSLDRALGGWQFF
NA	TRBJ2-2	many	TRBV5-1	TGCGCCAGCAGCTTAATACCGCAGAAGAACACCGGGGAGCTGTTTTTT	CASSLIPQKNTGELFF
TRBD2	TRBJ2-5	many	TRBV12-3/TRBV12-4	TGTGCCAGCAGTCGATCTAGCGGGAGTAGGTTGCGGGAGACCCAGTACTTC	CASSRSSGSRLRETQYF
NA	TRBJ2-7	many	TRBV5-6	TGTGCCAGCAGCTTCCTGGCGGGGAGGTCCTACGAGCAGTACTTC	CASSFLAGRSYEQYF
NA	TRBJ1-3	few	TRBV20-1	TGCAGTGCTAGGGCAGGGAGGGCTGGAACCACCATATATTTT	CSARAGRAGTTIYF
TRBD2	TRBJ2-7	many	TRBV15	TGTGCCACCAGCCTCACCTCACCTAGCGGGACCTACGAGCAGTACTTC	CATSLTSPSGTYEQYF
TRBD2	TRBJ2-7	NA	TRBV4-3	TGCGCCAGCAGCCAAGAGACCCGGACTAGCGGGAGGCACTACGAGCAGTACTTC	CASSQETRTSGRHYEQYF
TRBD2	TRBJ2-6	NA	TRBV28	TGTGCCAGCACGGGGGGGGCACGCGGGGCCAACGTCCTGACTTTC	CASTGGARGANVLTF
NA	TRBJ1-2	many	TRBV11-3	TGTGCCAGCAGCTTAAGAGAGACGGACTATGGCTACACCTTC	CASSLRETDYGYTF
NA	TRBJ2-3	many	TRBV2	TGTGCCAGCACCGCCCTCTTGCGGGGTGACACAGATACGCAGTATTTT	CASTALLRGDTDTQYF
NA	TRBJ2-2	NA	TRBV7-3	NA	CASSLRPYEQYFGELFF
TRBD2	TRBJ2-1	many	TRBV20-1	TGCAGTGCTGGCCCTAGCGGGAGCTACAATGAGCAGTTCTTC	CSAGPSGSYNEQFF
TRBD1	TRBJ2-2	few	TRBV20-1	TGCAGTGCTAGGGAGGACAGGGTGGTAGCCGGGGAGCTGTTTTTT	CSAREDRVVAGELFF
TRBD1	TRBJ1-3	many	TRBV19	TGTGCCAGTAGTGCACAGGGGACCTACTCTGGAAACACCATATATTTT	CASSAQGTYSGNTIYF
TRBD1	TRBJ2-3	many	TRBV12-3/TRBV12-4	TGTGCCAGCAGTCCGGGACAGGGGTACGGCACAGATACGCAGTATTTT	CASSPGQGYGTDTQYF
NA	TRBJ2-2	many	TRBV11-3	TGTGCCAGCGGCGAAACCTCCGCGGGGGAGCTGTTTTTT	CASGETSAGELFF
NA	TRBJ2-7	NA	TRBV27	TGTGCCAGCAGTTTATTCTTTCGAGGGAGGCCCTACGAGCAGTACTTC	CASSLFFRGRPYEQYF
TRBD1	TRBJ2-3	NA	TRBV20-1	TGCAGTGCTAGAGGAGCAGGGGGAAGTGCGAAAGGTTTCGTGGATACGCAGTATTTT	CSARGAGGSAKGFVDTQYF
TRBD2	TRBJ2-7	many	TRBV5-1	TGCGCCAGCAGCTTGGGGGGGGGATTGACCTACGAGCAGTACTTC	CASSLGGGLTYEQYF
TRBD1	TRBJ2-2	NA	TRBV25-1	TGTGCCAGCAGTGAATGCCTAACGACAGGGATGCCGGTCGGGGAGCTGTTTTTT	CASSECLTTGMPVGELFF
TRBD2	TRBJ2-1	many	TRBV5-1	TGCGCCAGCAGCTCCGGGACTAGCGGGAGCAATGAGCAGTTCTTC	CASSSGTSGSNEQFF
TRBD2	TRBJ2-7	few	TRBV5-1	TGCGCCAGCAGCGAAGTCCTAGCGGGAGGGCCCTACGAGCAGTACTTC	CASSEVLAGGPYEQYF
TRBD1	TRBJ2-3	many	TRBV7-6	TGTGCCAGCAGCTCCCTAAGGGGGCCTAGGCAGTATTTT	CASSSLRGPRQYF
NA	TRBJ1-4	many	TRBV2	TGTGCCAGCAGTGATTTCCGTGGTGAAAAACTGTTTTTT	CASSDFRGEKLFF
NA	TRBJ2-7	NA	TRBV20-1	TGCAGTGCTAGAGTGGGGAGAATCACCTCCGAGCAGTACTTC	CSARVGRITSEQYF
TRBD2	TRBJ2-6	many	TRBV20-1	TGCAGTGCTAGAGTAGCGGGAGGCTCAGGGGCCAACGTCCTGACTTTC	CSARVAGGSGANVLTF
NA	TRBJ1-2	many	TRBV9	TGTGCCAGCAGCGTAGCTATAGGGGGATGGGATGGCTACACCTTC	CASSVAIGGWDGYTF